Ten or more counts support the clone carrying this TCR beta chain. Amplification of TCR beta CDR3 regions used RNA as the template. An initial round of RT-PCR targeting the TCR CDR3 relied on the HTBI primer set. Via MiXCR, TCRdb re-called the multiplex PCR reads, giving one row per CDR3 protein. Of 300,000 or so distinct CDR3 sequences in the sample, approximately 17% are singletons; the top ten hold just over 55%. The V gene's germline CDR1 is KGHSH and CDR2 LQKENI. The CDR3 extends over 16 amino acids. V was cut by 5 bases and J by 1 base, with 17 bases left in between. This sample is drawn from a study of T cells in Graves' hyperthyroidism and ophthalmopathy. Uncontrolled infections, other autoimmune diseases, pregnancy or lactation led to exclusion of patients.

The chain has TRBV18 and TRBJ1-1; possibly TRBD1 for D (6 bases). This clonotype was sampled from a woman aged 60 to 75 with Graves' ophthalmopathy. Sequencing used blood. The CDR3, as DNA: TGTGCCAGCTCATCGCAACAGGGATTCGCGAACACTGAAGCTTTCTTT. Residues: CASSSQQGFANTEAFF.